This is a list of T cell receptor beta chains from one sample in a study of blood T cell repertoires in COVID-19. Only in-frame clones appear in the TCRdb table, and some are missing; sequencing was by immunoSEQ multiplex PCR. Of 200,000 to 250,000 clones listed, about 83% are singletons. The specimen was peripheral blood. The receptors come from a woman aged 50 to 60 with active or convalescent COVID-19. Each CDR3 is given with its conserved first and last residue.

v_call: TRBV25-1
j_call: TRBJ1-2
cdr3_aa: CASSERTGQALYGYTF

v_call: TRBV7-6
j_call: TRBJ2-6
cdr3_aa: CASSFLGVSGANVLTF

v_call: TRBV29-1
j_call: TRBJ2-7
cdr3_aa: CSVVVTFSYEQYF

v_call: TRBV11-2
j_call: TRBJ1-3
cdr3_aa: CASSLTGGANTIYF

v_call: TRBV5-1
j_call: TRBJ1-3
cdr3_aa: CASSLGDASNTIYF

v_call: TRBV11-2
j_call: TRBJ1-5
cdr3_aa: CASSTTGAVGNQPQHF

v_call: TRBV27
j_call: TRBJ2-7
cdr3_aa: CASSWGEDSYEQYF

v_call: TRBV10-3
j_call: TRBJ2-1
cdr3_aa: CAIAPARPEGYNEQFF

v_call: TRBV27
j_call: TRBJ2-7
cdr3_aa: CASIPETGGYEQYF

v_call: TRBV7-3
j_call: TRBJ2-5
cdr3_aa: CASSLRTSGSIETQYF

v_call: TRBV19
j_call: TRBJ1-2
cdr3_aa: CASRRDRVGGYTF

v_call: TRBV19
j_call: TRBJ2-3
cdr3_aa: CASSYPGTDTQYF

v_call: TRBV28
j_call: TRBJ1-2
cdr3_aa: CASRSTGGSYGYTF

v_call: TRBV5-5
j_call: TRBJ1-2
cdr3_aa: CASSYALEFDGYTF

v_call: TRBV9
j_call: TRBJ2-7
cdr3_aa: CASSLSGSLNEQYF

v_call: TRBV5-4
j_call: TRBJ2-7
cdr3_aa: CASSEDRTRLNF

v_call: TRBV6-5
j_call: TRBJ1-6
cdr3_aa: CASSPSGTGGAPLHF

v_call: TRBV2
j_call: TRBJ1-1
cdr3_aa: CASTWEGGTEAFF

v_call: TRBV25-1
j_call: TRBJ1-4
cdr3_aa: CASSELRGLNGEKLFF

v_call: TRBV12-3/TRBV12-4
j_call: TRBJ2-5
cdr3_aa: CASSFTGPGTQYF

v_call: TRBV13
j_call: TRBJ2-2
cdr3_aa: CASSYFPGGNTGELFF

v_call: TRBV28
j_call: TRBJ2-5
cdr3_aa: CASSLAAGQETQYF

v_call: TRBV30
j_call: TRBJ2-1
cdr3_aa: CAWSDTRTSGSLEQFF

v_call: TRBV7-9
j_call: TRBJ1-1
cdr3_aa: CASTLQEASEAFF

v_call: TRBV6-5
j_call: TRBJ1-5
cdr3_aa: CASSPRFFSNQPQHF

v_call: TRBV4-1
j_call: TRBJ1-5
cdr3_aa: CASSQQASVTSNQPQHF

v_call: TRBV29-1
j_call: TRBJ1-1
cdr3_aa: CSARLQGRTEAFF

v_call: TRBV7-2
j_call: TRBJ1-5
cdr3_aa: CASSSRQHGNQPQHF

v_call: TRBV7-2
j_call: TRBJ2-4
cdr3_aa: CASSLEGLRRDIQYF

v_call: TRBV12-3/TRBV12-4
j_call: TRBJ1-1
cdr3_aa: CASGTTGGDEAFF

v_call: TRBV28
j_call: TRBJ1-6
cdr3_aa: CASSWGEGSYNSPLHF

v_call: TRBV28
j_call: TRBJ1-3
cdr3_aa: CASSPGGSHSGNTIYF

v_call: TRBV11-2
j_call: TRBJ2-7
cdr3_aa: CASSLFQGRNEQYF

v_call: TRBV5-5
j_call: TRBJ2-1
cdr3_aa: CASSFRTSGASSYNEQFF

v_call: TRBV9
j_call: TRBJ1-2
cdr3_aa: CASSEGAGNPLNYGYTF

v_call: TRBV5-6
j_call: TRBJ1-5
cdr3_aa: CASSRREGNQPQHF

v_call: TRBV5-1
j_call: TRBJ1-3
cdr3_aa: CASSLQGSGGNTIYF

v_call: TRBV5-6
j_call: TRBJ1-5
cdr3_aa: CASSPSRVGQPQHF

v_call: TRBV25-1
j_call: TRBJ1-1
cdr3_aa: CASSVSGNTEAFF